In its sample, the clone carrying this T cell receptor beta chain was seen once. As yet, its antigen is unknown. Regarding time point: week 3, after first cycle of checkpoint inhibitor. Clones were sequenced by immunoSEQ multiplex PCR, and TCRdb holds only the in-frame ones, with some missing. There are about 6,000 clones in the sample; over 75% occur only once, and about 34% lies in the top ten. The data stem from a study of blood T cell dynamics during melanoma immunotherapy. The study's findings and limits: Whether repertoire-driving clones were melanoma-specific could not be determined.

CDR3 size: 14 residues. V trimming: 2 bases; J trimming: 5 bases; junction bases outside the gene matches: 5. Germline CDR1 reads MGHDK; CDR2 reads SYGVNS. The rearrangement joins TRBV25-1 to TRBJ1-2, with TRBD1 matching over 7 bases. This material consisted of blood, taken from a patient treated with checkpoint blockade. The source of this sequence is a human donor with melanoma. The CDR3 spells CASSEQGDGYGYTF. As DNA, the CDR3 is TGTGCCAGCAGTGAACAGGGGGACGGGTATGGCTACACCTTC.